This TCR beta chain was recovered during a study of patients and donors after allogeneic stem cell transplantation. This clonotype was recorded a few times. Germline V lookup: CDR1 MDHEN, CDR2 SYDVKM. The CDR3 covers 15 residues. Trimming removed 5 bases from V and 5 bases from J, with 15 bases in between. TCRdb itself ran the RT-PCR reads through MiXCR, one entry per CDR3 protein. This table holds 100,000 to 130,000 distinct CDR3 sequences, around 38% found once. This receptor was identified in a human donor who was either an allogeneic HSCT recipient or a stem cell or donor lymphocyte infusion donor (not recorded which). It is not recorded whose cells these are; they may come from a transplant donor. Sequences were obtained from blood, either unsorted or a sorted T cell fraction (not recorded which). The chain has TRBV28 and TRBJ1-4; D is unclear. The CDR3 region has the DNA TGTGCCAGCAGTGCCGCAGGCTTTTGGAATGAAAAACTGTTTTTT. Its translation: CASSAAGFWNEKLFF.